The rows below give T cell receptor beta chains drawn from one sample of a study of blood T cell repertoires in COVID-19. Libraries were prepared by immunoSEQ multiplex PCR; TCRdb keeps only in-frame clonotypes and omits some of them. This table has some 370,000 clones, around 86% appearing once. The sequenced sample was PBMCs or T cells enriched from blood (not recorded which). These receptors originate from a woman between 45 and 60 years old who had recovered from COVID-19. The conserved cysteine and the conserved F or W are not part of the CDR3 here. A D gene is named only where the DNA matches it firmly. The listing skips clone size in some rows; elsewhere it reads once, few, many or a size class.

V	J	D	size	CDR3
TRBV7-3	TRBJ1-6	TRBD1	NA	ASSKTGTGSPLH
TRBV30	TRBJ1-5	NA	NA	AWSGGMGGNQPQH
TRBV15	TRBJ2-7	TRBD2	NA	ATSRGEAGKQY
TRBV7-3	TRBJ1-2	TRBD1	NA	ASSLNSGTGYGYT
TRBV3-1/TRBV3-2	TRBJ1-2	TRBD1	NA	ASSQDLGTGRYYGYT
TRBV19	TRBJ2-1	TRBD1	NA	ASSLDRVSYNEQF
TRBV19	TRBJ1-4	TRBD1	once	ASSLGQGFEKLF
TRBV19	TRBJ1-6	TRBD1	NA	ASSILAGGNSPLH
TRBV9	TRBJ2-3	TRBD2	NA	ATNAGTSGTDTQY
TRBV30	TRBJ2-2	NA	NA	AWNSPGGTGELF
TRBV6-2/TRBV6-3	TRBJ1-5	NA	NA	ASSYTKTGAYYQPQH
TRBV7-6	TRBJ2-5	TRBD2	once	ASSQRPGGVETQY
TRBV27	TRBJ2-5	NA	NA	ASSLEQGTQETQY
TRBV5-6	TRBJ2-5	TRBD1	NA	ASSPYRQGNEETQY
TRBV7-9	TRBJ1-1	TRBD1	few	ASSPTTGGGTEAF
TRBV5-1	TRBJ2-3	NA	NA	ASSFLALSTDTQY
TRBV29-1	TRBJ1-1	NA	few	SVLPGNTEAF
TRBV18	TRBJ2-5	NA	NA	ASSPSETQY
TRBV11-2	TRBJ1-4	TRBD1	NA	ASSTGQGVEKLF
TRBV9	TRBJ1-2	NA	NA	ASSVGALPGDYGYT